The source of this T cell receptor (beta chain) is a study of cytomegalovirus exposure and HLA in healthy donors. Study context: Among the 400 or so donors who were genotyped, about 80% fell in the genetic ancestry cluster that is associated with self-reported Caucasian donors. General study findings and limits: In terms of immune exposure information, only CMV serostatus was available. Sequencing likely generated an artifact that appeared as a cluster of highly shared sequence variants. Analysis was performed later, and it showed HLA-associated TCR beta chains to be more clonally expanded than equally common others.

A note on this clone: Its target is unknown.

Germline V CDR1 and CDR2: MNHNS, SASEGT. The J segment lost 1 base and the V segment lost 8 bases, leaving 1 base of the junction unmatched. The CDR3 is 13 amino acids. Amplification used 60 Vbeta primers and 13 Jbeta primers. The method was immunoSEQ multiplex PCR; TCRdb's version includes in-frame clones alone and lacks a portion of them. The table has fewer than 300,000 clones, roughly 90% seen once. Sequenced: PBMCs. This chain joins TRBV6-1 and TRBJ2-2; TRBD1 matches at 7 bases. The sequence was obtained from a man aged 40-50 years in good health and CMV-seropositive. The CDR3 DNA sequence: TGTGCCAGCCGGACAGGGAACACCGGGGAGCTGTTTTTT. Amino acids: CASRTGNTGELFF.